This TCR beta chain was recovered during a study of vaccination effects on CD4 cells after COVID-19. Study background: All study participants received two doses of BNT162b2 or mRNA-1273 vaccine. General observations from the study: Convalescents showed post-vaccine spike-reactive clones that were mainly new vaccine-induced clones. Marked clonal contraction was seen in infection- and vaccine-induced clones late after vaccination.

V lost 4 bases, J lost 3 bases, and 9 bases lay in between. This CDR3 spans 13 amino acids. Germline V lookup: CDR1 GTSNPN, CDR2 SVGIG (reference sequence). Concerning this clone: Its antigen is still unknown.

Investigators separated out CD4+ T cells once around nine days of culture had passed. From March to December 2020, the person had a SARS-CoV-2 infection that was confirmed by PCR. Sequencing used immunoSEQ multiplex PCR; TCRdb keeps in-frame clones, though not all of them. The table records 45,000 to 50,000 clones, about 70% of them present only once. The sequence came from a human donor who had a prior SARS-CoV-2 infection. Sample: CD4+ T cells from PBMCs cultured without peptide, taken before COVID-19 vaccination. The rearrangement uses TRBV30 and TRBJ2-2; maybe TRBD2 (5 bases). The CDR3 sequence is CAWISGYTGELFF. The DNA for the CDR3 is TGTGCCTGGATCTCGGGGTACACCGGGGAGCTGTTTTTT. Based on the CDR3 plus reference TRBV30 and TRBJ2-2, the full variable domain is SQTIHQWPATLVQPVGSPLSLECTVEGTSNPNLYWYRQAAGRGLQLLFYSVGIGQISSEVPQNLSASRPQDRQFILSSKKLLLSDSGFYLCAWISGYTGELFFGEGSRLTVL.